This T cell receptor (beta chain) comes out of a study of cytomegalovirus exposure and HLA in healthy donors. Findings and caveats of the study: For cytomegalovirus status, the classifier reportedly gave diagnoses with high specificity and sensitivity.

In regard to this clone: No antigen is known for it.

Primers included in the PCR were 60 Vbeta and 13 Jbeta primers. Clones were read by immunoSEQ multiplex PCR, and TCRdb kept only the in-frame ones, dropping some. The sample lists 150,000 to 200,000 clones, approximately 80% seen once, with 2.1% in the top ten. The V gene's germline CDR1 is SGHRS and CDR2 YFSETQ. V was shortened by 2 bases and J by 7 bases, with 15 bases between the two germline ends. The CDR3 is 14 residues long. This clonotype was sampled from a young woman in good health and CMV-seropositive. Specimen: PBMCs. The V gene is TRBV5-1, the J gene TRBJ1-1; D uncertain. The CDR3 region has the DNA TGCGCCAGCAGCTTAGAACGGAGCGACGATGAAGCTTTCTTT. It specifies CASSLERSDDEAFF.